This T cell receptor beta chain comes out of a study of shared clonotypes between healthy human individuals. Germline V CDR1 and CDR2: SGHVS, FNYEAQ. The CDR3 covers 19 residues. V lost 0 bases and J lost 2; bases outside the gene matches: 11. Sequencing on ten immunoSEQ deep assay plates was performed for unsorted PBMC DNA. The assay was immunoSEQ multiplex PCR, and TCRdb's table has in-frame clones only and misses some. The sample shows under 600,000 clones, almost 80% of them seen only once. This TCR was sampled from a woman aged 40 to 55 in good health. Some clones in this sample may be carry-over from other donors' samples. The sequenced sample consisted of PBMCs. This chain joins TRBV7-6 and TRBJ2-7; TRBD2 matches 12 bases. The CDR3 DNA is TGTGCCAGCAGCTTAGCGGCTAGCGGGAGGGCCCTGAGCGCCTACGAGCAGTACTTC. Amino acids: CASSLAASGRALSAYEQYF.